The 25 T cell receptor beta chains listed next were all sequenced from one sample in a study of blood T cell repertoires in COVID-19. Clones were read by immunoSEQ multiplex PCR, and TCRdb kept only the in-frame ones, dropping some. The table lists approximately 220,000 clones, approximately 86% of them singletons, with around 4% in the top ten. Material: PBMCs or T cells enriched from blood (not recorded which). These receptors came from a woman in her thirties who had been exposed to COVID-19.

As DNA, the CDR3 is TGTGCCAGCAGCCGGGGGACCGGGACAGGGGTGTATTCACCCCTCCACTTT. Translating it yields CASSRGTGTGVYSPLHF. The chain carries TRBV5-4 and TRBJ1-6, with 10 bases fitting TRBD1. V lost 4 bases, J lost 8 bases, and 12 bases stayed unmatched. CDR3 length: 17 residues. Germline V CDR1 and CDR2: SGHNT, YYREEE (reference sequence).

This chain links TRBV5-1 with TRBJ2-4; 7 nucleotides align to TRBD1. The CDR3 runs 15 residues. With V trimmed by 3 bases and J by 8 bases, 11 bases remained unmatched. Germline loops: CDR1 SGHRS, CDR2 YFSETQ. CDR3 loop: CASSSIVGQTDIQYF. The CDR3 nucleotides read TGCGCCAGCAGCTCCATTGTGGGACAGACGGACATTCAGTACTTC. The complete variable domain, with remaining parts taken from reference TRBV5-1 and TRBJ2-4, reads KAGVTQTPRYLIKTRGQQVTLSCSPISGHRSVSWYQQTPGQGLQFLFEYFSETQRNKGNFPGRFSGRQFSNSRSEMNVSTLELGDSALYLCASSSIVGQTDIQYFGAGTRLSVL.

The rearrangement uses TRBV14 and TRBJ1-2, with D uncertain. The CDR3 sequence is 14 residues long. Germline-derived CDR1 and CDR2 are SGHDN and FVKESK. Trimming shortened V by 7 bases and J by 5 bases, and 17 bases separated the two germline ends. CDR3 nucleotide sequence: TGTGCCAGCAACCCCAGCGGGCCGGGGTATGGCTACACCTTC. It translates to CASNPSGPGYGYTF.

V is TRBV27 and J is TRBJ2-7; 9 nucleotides line up with TRBD1. CDR3 length: 16 residues. Trimming took 3 bases from V and 5 from J; bases not matched to a gene: 11. CDR1 is MNHEY, CDR2 SMNVEV, per germline (reference sequence). For the CDR3, the DNA is TGTGCCAGCAGTTTCAAACCGGGACAGGGCATACACGAGCAGTACTTC. Residues: CASSFKPGQGIHEQYF.

The chain carries TRBV6-1 and TRBJ2-7, with D perhaps matching TRBD1 (6 bases). There are 14 residues in the CDR3. The ends were cut back, 1 base at V and 2 bases at J, with 9 bases in the middle. Germline V gives CDR1 MNHNS, CDR2 SASEGT. The CDR3 bases are TGTGCCAGCAGTGAAGTGGGGGCCGCCTACGAGCAGTACTTC. Encoded protein: CASSEVGAAYEQYF.

This clone turned up a few times. This chain links TRBV14 with TRBJ1-6, with D possibly TRBD1 on 6 matching bases. This CDR3 is built from 16 residues. CDR1 and CDR2 from the germline V gene are SGHDN and FVKESK. V was shortened by 1 base and J by 8 bases, with 15 bases between the two germline ends. CDR3 in amino acids: CASSQVPRQVDSPLHF. As DNA, the CDR3 is TGTGCCAGCAGCCAAGTTCCGAGACAGGTCGATTCACCCCTCCACTTT.

The rearrangement joins TRBV2 to TRBJ2-7; TRBD2 agrees at 15 bases. The CDR3 consists of 16 residues. The V and J ends lost 6 bases and 4 bases, in that order; junction bases with no gene match: 7. Germline V gene data show CDR1 as SNHLY and CDR2 as FYNNEI. CDR3 sequence (DNA): TGTGCCAGCAGCGGACTAGCGGGGGGGAAGACTTACGAGCAGTACTTC. Translated, it gives CASSGLAGGKTYEQYF.

This clone was observed a few times. The V and J genes are TRBV5-1 and TRBJ1-1, with TRBD1 matching 7 bases. Germline values: CDR1 SGHRS, CDR2 YFSETQ. With V trimmed by 0 bases and J by 6 bases, 2 bases remained unmatched. The CDR3 sequence is 13 residues long. The CDR3 nucleotides are TGCGCCAGCAGCTTGGGAACAGGGGCTGAAGCTTTCTTT. Residues: CASSLGTGAEAFF.

The chain recombines TRBV19 with TRBJ1-5; tentative D call: TRBD1 (6 bases). The CDR3 covers 14 residues. Trimming removed 6 bases at V and 5 bases at J, with 14 bases between. Germline CDR1 LNHDA, CDR2 SQIVND (reference sequence). The CDR3 is CASRPNRVHQPQHF. CDR3 bases: TGTGCCAGTAGACCCAACAGGGTTCATCAGCCCCAGCATTTT.

This clone was observed a single time. The chain joins TRBV5-1 to TRBJ2-2; TRBD1 might be the D (5 bases). CDR1 is SGHRS and CDR2 is YFSETQ in the germline V gene. CDR3 length equals 14 residues. V gave up 7 bases and J gave up 0 bases, with 10 bases separating them. The CDR3 region is CASQGGPNTGELFF. The CDR3 nucleotides read TGCGCCAGCCAGGGTGGACCGAACACCGGGGAGCTGTTTTTT.

Remarks on this clone: Other DNA variants within this sample encode the same CDR3. The chain joins TRBV27 to TRBJ1-1; weak D call: TRBD1 (5 bases). V was pared by 6 bases and J by 0 bases, with 8 bases between. Per the germline V gene, CDR1 is MNHEY and CDR2 is SMNVEV (reference sequence). This CDR3 spans 13 amino acids. The CDR3 sequence is CASSLTVNTEAFF. The CDR3 nucleotides are TGTGCCAGCAGCCTGACAGTGAACACTGAAGCTTTCTTT.

This sequence joins TRBV15 and TRBJ1-1; the D is unclear. The CDR3 is 15 residues long. The V end lost 0 bases, the J end lost 2 bases, and 10 bases lay between the germline ends. The germline V gene has CDR1 LNHNV and CDR2 YYDKDF (reference sequence). The CDR3 loop reads CATSRDSEPNTEAFF. The DNA of the CDR3 is TGTGCCACCAGCAGAGATTCGGAGCCAAACACTGAAGCTTTCTTT.

This clone was picked up a small number of times. This chain joins TRBV4-2 and TRBJ1-1, with 12 nucleotides matching TRBD1. V lost 3 bases, J lost 3 bases, and 14 bases stayed unmatched. CDR1 is LGHNA and CDR2 is YNFKEQ in the germline V gene. The CDR3 consists of 19 residues. The CDR3 DNA sequence: TGTGCCAGCAGCCACAGAGCCGGGACAGGGGGCTTCTTGGACACTGAAGCTTTCTTT. Amino acid sequence: CASSHRAGTGGFLDTEAFF.

This chain uses TRBV18 with TRBJ2-7, with a weak D call TRBD1 (6 bases). Trimming left V 4 bases short and J 4 bases short, with 17 bases between. There are 15 residues in the CDR3. Germline V gene data show CDR1 as KGHSH and CDR2 as LQKENI. The CDR3 nucleotides are TGTGCCAGCTCACTGCGCCGGGACAACCAGTACGAGCAGTACTTC. It translates to CASSLRRDNQYEQYF.

The chain uses TRBV5-1 and TRBJ2-5, with D perhaps TRBD1 (5 bases). CDR3 length: 14 amino acids. Trimming took off 4 bases at V and 4 bases at J, with 14 bases between the two ends. CDR1 and CDR2 from the germline V gene are SGHRS and YFSETQ. The CDR3 sequence is CASSPNPGLETQYF. CDR3 DNA sequence: TGCGCCAGCAGCCCAAACCCAGGGTTAGAGACCCAGTACTTC. Variable domain in full (rest from reference TRBV5-1 and TRBJ2-5): KAGVTQTPRYLIKTRGQQVTLSCSPISGHRSVSWYQQTPGQGLQFLFEYFSETQRNKGNFPGRFSGRQFSNSRSEMNVSTLELGDSALYLCASSPNPGLETQYFGPGTRLLVL.

The V and J genes are TRBV5-1 and TRBJ1-1, with 9 bases that match TRBD1. This CDR3 has 18 amino acids. Looked up from germline, CDR1 is SGHRS and CDR2 is YFSETQ. V gave up 1 base and J gave up 3 bases; unmatched junction bases: 13. The CDR3 DNA follows: TGCGCCAGCAGCTTGTCGCCCCGAACAGGGGGCGGGCACACTGAAGCTTTCTTT. As protein: CASSLSPRTGGGHTEAFF.

This sequence joins TRBV20-1 and TRBJ1-2; no definite D call. V lost 6 bases, J lost 3 bases, and 8 bases lay in between. Per germline, CDR1 DFQATT and CDR2 SNEGSKA (reference sequence). There are 11 residues in the CDR3. The CDR3 nucleotides read TGCAGTGCCCACGGGGACTATGGCTACACCTTC. Protein product: CSAHGDYGYTF.

This clone came up once. The chain has TRBV5-1 and TRBJ1-4; no reliable D call. Between the trimmed V and J ends, which lost 4 bases and 7 bases, there was a span of 17 bases. CDR3 size: 15 residues. The germline V gene encodes CDR1 SGHRS and CDR2 YFSETQ. The CDR3 spells CASSPSQKGGEKLFF. Here the CDR3 DNA reads TGCGCCAGCAGCCCAAGCCAGAAAGGCGGTGAAAAACTGTTTTTT.

The genes are TRBV10-3 and TRBJ2-2, with 12 positions matching TRBD2. V gave up 7 bases and J gave up 6 bases; unmatched junction bases: 9. CDR3 length: 16 amino acids. Germline CDR1 reads ENHRY; CDR2 reads SYGVKD. CDR3 DNA: TGTGCCATCACCAGCAACCCTAGCGGGGGGGCCGGGGAGCTGTTTTTT. Translation: CAITSNPSGGAGELFF.

This clone was observed a single time. The sample carries other DNA sequences with the same CDR3. The chain carries TRBV6-5 and TRBJ1-6; D perhaps matches TRBD1 (5 bases). CDR1 MNHEY and CDR2 SVGAGI come from the germline V gene. The CDR3 is made up of 14 amino acids. With 2 bases removed from V and 7 bases from J, the gap between germline ends came to 9 bases. CDR3 in DNA: TGTGCCAGCAGTTACCCCGGGGGGAATTCACCCCTCCACTTT. This translates into CASSYPGGNSPLHF.

The V and J genes are TRBV6-5 and TRBJ1-4; possible D gene TRBD1, 6 bases. The CDR3 is 15 amino acids. The germline gives CDR1 MNHEY, CDR2 SVGAGI. Trimming cost V 6 bases and J 6 bases, with 17 bases left between them. For the CDR3, the DNA is TGTGCCAGCAGCGAGGGGTGGGGGCAGCATGAAAAACTGTTTTTT. It codes for CASSEGWGQHEKLFF.

V gene TRBV11-2 combines with J gene TRBJ2-3; 14 bases are a match to TRBD2. The V gene end was trimmed by 2 bases and the J gene end by 6 bases; junction bases not matched to a gene: 10. The germline V gene has CDR1 SGHAT and CDR2 FQNNGV. This CDR3 has 18 residues. The CDR3 reads CASSLSGLAGGVRDTQYF. The DNA for the CDR3 is TGTGCCAGCAGCTTATCCGGACTAGCGGGGGGAGTCCGGGATACGCAGTATTTT.

The V call is TRBV10-3, the J call TRBJ1-6, with 10 bases that match TRBD1. Germline CDR1 and CDR2: ENHRY and SYGVKD. V lost 6 bases and J lost 6; bases outside the gene matches: 2. The CDR3 has 14 residues. CDR3 coding DNA: TGTGCCATCAGGGGGGACAGGGGTAATTCACCCCTCCACTTT. Translating it yields CAIRGDRGNSPLHF.

Regarding this clone: The junction shows a germline mismatch at one end, possibly a read error. V is TRBV3-1 (or the pseudogene TRBV3-2) and J is TRBJ1-3; D is perhaps TRBD1 (6 bases). Germline V gene data show CDR1 as LGHDT and CDR2 as YNNKEL (reference sequence). This CDR3 comprises 18 residues. In DNA, the CDR3 is TGTGCCAGCAGCGAAGAAGGGGGTACACTAAACTCTGGAAACACCATATATTTT. Amino acids: CASSEEGGTLNSGNTIYF.

V and J are TRBV5-1 and TRBJ1-5, with 8 bases matching TRBD1. Germline-derived CDR1 and CDR2 are SGHRS and YFSETQ. The CDR3 loop spans 14 amino acids. Trimming cost V 4 bases and J 2 bases; bases outside gene matches: 2. Written as DNA, the CDR3 is TGCGCCAGCAGCCCGACAGGGGGCAATCAGCCCCAGCATTTT. Amino acids: CASSPTGGNQPQHF.